What follows is one T cell receptor (beta chain) and its context. These data are taken from a study of technical replicates of blood from a handful of donors. TCRdb's table, derived via immunoSEQ multiplex PCR, lists solely in-frame clones and lacks some. The sample gives more than 65,000 clones, 88% of which show up once; roughly 4.8% is in the top ten. The CDR3 contains 17 residues. V shed 2 bases, J shed 5 bases, and the junction held 8 bases outside the gene matches. Germline-derived CDR1 and CDR2 are SGHTA and FQGTGA. The chain couples TRBV7-3 to TRBJ2-3; TRBD2 agrees at 12 bases. Sequencing was done on a sample of PBMCs. The clonotype originates from a human donor in good health. Some clones in this sample may be carry-over from other donors' samples. CDR3 amino acids: CASSLGGLAGQGDTQYF. The CDR3 DNA reads as TGTGCCAGCAGCTTAGGGGGACTAGCGGGTCAAGGAGATACGCAGTATTTT.